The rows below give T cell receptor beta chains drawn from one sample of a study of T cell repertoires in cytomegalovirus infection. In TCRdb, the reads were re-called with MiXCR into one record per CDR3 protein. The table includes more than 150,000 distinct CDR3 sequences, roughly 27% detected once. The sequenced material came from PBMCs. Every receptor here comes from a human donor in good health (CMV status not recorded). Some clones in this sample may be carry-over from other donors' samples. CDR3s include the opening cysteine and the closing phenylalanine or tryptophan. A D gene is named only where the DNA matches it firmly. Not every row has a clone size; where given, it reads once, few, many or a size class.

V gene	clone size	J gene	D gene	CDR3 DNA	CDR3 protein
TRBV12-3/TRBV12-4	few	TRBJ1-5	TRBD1	TGTGCCAGCAGTTTAAAGGGACAGGGACATCAGCCCCAGCATTTT	CASSLKGQGHQPQHF
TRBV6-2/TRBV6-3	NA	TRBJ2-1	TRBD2	TGTGCCAGCAGTCCCGGACTGGGGAGGGGGTTCTTC	CASSPGLGRGFF
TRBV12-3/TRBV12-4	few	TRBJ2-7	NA	TGTGCCAGCAGTTTCGCGGGGTCCTACGAGCAGTACTTC	CASSFAGSYEQYF
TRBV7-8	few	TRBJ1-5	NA	TGTGCCAGCAGCCGACAGCGCAATCAGCCCCAGCATTTT	CASSRQRNQPQHF
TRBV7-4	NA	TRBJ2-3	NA	TGTGCCATCCGGGATCGGGGTACAGATACGCAGTATTTT	CAIRDRGTDTQYF
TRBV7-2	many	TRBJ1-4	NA	TGTGCCAGCAGCTTAATCGGGACGCCTAATGAAAAACTGTTTTTT	CASSLIGTPNEKLFF
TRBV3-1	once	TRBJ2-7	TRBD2	TGTGCCAGCAGCCTCTACGGGGGGAGACGGTCGCGAGAGCAGTACTTC	CASSLYGGRRSREQYF
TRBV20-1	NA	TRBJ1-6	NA	TGCAGTGCTACCGGACTGACCTATAATTCACCCCTCCACTTT	CSATGLTYNSPLHF
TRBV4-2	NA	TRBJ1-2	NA	TGTGCCAGCAGCCACCCCGGCAGGGGCGATGGCTACACCTTC	CASSHPGRGDGYTF
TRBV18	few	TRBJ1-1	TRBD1	TGTGCCAGCTCATCTGGGACAGTGGCTGAAGCTTTCTTT	CASSSGTVAEAFF
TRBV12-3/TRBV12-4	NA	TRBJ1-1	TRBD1	TGTGCCAGCAGTATCCGCAGGGGGCAGGGCACTGAAGCTTTCTTT	CASSIRRGQGTEAFF
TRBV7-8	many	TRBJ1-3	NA	TGTGCCAGCACCTTCGGTGATAGTGGAAACACCATATATTTT	CASTFGDSGNTIYF
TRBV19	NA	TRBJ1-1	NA	TGTGCCAGTAGTATGACCAGCACTGAAGCTTTCTTT	CASSMTSTEAFF
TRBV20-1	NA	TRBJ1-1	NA	TGCAGTGCTAGAGATTTCTTGATGACTGAAGCTTTCTTT	CSARDFLMTEAFF
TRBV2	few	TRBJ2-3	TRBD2	TGTGCCAGCAAAGTAGCGGGGGGCCTAGGGGATACGCAGTATTTT	CASKVAGGLGDTQYF
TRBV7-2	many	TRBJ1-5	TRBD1	TGTGCCAGCAGCCCCCGGACAGGGAATATCAATCAGCCCCAGCATTTT	CASSPRTGNINQPQHF
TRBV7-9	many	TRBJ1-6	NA	TGTGCCAGCAGCTGGGCCGCAGGGGAAGGTCCCGTAAATTCACCCCTCCACTTT	CASSWAAGEGPVNSPLHF
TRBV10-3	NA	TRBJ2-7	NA	TGTGCCATCAGTGGAAACGAAGGGTCCTCCGAGCAGTACTTC	CAISGNEGSSEQYF
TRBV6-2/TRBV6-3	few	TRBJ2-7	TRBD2	TGTGCCAGCAGTTCGGGGCTAGCGGGGGCATCCTACGAGCAGTACTTC	CASSSGLAGASYEQYF
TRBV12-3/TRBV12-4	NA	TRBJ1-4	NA	TGTGCCAGCACTTTGGGGCAGCGCGCAACTAATGAAAAACTGTTTTTT	CASTLGQRATNEKLFF
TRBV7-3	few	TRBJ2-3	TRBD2	TGTGCCAGCAGCTTAACTCAGGCTAGCGGGGGGTTGGCAGATACGCAGTATTTT	CASSLTQASGGLADTQYF
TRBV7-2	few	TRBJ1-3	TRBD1	TGTGCCAGCAGCTCCGGGACAGGGGCATTCTCTGGAAACACCATATATTTT	CASSSGTGAFSGNTIYF